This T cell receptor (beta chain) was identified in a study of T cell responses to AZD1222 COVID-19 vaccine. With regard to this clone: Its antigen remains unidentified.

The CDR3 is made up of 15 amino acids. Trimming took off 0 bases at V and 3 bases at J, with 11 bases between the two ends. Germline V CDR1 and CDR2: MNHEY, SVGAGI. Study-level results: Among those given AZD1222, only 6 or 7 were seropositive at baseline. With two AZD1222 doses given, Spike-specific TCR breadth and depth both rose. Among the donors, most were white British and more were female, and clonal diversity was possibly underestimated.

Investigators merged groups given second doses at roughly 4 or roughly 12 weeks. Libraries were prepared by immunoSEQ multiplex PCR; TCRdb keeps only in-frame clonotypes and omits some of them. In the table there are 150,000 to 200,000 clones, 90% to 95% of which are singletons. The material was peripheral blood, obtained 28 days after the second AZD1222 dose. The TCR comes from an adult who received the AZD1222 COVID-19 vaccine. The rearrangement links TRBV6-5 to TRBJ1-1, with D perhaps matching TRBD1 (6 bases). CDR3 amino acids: CASSYSGQGHTEAFF. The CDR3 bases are TGTGCCAGCAGTTACTCGGGGCAGGGGCACACTGAAGCTTTCTTT.